The TCR beta chain under discussion was sequenced for a study of cytomegalovirus exposure and HLA in healthy donors. Study outcomes and limitations: In a later analysis, first-cohort TCR clusters were found to tend to co-occur in the roughly 120 validation repertoires. The classifier reportedly diagnosed cytomegalovirus status with high specificity and sensitivity. The listing of 150 to 200 TCR beta chains classed them as cytomegalovirus-associated.

The repertoire was sequenced with immunoSEQ multiplex PCR; TCRdb's copy has only in-frame clones and lacks some. The sample consists of tens of thousands of clones, over 85% of them appearing once. Trimming removed 5 bases from V and 4 bases from J, with 17 bases in between. In germline, CDR1 is SEHNR, CDR2 FQNEAQ (reference sequence). The CDR3 runs to 15 residues. This clone appeared a single time. What it binds is not known. This sequence was found in a man between 18 and 29 years old in good health and CMV-seronegative. This chain connects TRBV7-9 to TRBJ2-5, with D maybe TRBD2 (6 bases). Sequenced material: PBMCs. CDR3 coding DNA: TGTGCCAGCAGCCCTCTCTTGGGGGGAGTAGAGACCCAGTACTTC. Protein sequence: CASSPLLGGVETQYF. The whole variable domain, filled in from reference TRBV7-9 and TRBJ2-5, reads DTGVSQNPRHKITKRGQNVTFRCDPISEHNRLYWYRQTLGQGPEFLTYFQNEAQLEKSRLLSDRFSAERPKGSFSTLEIQRTEQGDSAMYLCASSPLLGGVETQYFGPGTRLLVL.